The 4 T cell receptor beta chains given below trace back to one sample, sequenced in a study of blood T cell repertoires in COVID-19. The protocol was immunoSEQ multiplex PCR, while the TCRdb copy is restricted to in-frame clones and leaves out a portion. The sample records about 290,000 clones, 86% being singletons. The sequenced sample consisted of peripheral blood. These receptors were collected from a woman in her 30s with active or convalescent COVID-19.

V is TRBV6-5 and J is TRBJ2-7; TRBD2 matches at 10 bases. This CDR3 contains 15 residues. Germline loops: CDR1 MNHEY, CDR2 SVGAGI. V lost 8 bases, J lost 3 bases, and 10 bases stayed unmatched. The CDR3: CASLVPGLAHYEQYF. DNA of the CDR3: TGTGCCAGCTTGGTCCCGGGACTAGCGCACTACGAGCAGTACTTC.

This chain uses TRBV5-5 with TRBJ1-2; no reliable D call. The CDR3 is made up of 17 amino acids. With 4 bases removed from V and 5 bases from J, the gap between germline ends came to 24 bases. The germline gives CDR1 SGHKS, CDR2 YYEKEE (reference sequence). CDR3 region: CASSPRLDPTPVYGYTF. In DNA, the CDR3 is TGTGCCAGCAGCCCTAGGCTAGACCCTACCCCGGTATATGGCTACACCTTC.

This sequence joins TRBV7-8 and TRBJ1-1, with a possible D match to TRBD1 (5 bases). The CDR3 spans 14 residues. V was trimmed by 4 bases and J by 4 bases, leaving 13 bases between them. Germline CDR1 and CDR2: SGHVS and FQNEAQ. The CDR3 nucleotides are TGTGCCAGCAGCTCCAGGGTTGACGGCACTGAAGCTTTCTTT. It translates to CASSSRVDGTEAFF.

This rearrangement joins TRBV4-3 to TRBJ2-1, with 8 bases aligning to TRBD1. V lost 4 bases and J lost 7; bases outside the gene matches: 6. This CDR3 is 14 amino acids long. CDR1 is LGHNA, CDR2 YSLEER, per germline. This CDR3 reads CASSPSGTGNEQFF. In DNA, the CDR3 is TGCGCCAGCAGCCCTTCCGGGACAGGTAATGAGCAGTTCTTC.